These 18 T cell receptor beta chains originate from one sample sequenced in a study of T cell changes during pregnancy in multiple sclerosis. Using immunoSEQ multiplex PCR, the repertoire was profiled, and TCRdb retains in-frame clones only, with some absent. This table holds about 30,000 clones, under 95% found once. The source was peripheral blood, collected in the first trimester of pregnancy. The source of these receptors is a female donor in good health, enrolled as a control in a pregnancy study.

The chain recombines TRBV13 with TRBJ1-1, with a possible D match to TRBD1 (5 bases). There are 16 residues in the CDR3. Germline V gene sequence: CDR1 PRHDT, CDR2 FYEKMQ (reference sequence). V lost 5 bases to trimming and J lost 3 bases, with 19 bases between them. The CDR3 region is CASSPRQLNGDTEAFF. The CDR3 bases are TGTGCCAGCAGCCCTAGACAGCTCAATGGGGACACTGAAGCTTTCTTT. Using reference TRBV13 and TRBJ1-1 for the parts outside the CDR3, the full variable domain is AAGVIQSPRHLIKEKRETATLKCYPIPRHDTVYWYQQGPGQDPQFLISFYEKMQSDKGSIPDRFSAQQFSDYHSELNMSSLELGDSALYFCASSPRQLNGDTEAFFGQGTRLTVV.

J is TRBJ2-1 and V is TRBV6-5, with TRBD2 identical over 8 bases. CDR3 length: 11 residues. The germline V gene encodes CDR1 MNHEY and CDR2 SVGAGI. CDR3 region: CTKRGYNEQFF. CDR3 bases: TGTACCAAGCGGGGGTACAATGAGCAGTTCTTC.

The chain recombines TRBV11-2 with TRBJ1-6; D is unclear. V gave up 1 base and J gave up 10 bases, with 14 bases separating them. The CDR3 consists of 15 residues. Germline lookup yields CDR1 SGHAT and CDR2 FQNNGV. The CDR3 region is CASSLVGRRVSPLHF. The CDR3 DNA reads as TGTGCCAGCAGCTTAGTGGGTAGGAGGGTATCACCCCTCCACTTT.

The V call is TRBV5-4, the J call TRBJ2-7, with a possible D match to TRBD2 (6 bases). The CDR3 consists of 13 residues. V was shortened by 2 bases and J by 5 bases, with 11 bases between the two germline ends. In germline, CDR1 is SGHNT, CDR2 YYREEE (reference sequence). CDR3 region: CASSFHGGHEQYF. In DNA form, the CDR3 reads TGTGCCAGCAGCTTTCACGGGGGACACGAGCAGTACTTC.

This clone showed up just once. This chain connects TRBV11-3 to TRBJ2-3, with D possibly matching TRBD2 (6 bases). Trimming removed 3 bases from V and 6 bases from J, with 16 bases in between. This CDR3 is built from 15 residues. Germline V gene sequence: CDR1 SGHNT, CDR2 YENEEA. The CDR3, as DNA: TGTGCCAGCAGCTTCGGCGGGACCGGGGATGATACGCAGTATTTT. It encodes CASSFGGTGDDTQYF.

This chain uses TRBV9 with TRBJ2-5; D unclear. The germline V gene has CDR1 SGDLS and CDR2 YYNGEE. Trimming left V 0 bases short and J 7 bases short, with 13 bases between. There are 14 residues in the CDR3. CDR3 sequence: CASSVGLPPGTQYF. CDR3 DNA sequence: TGTGCCAGCAGCGTAGGACTTCCCCCTGGGACCCAGTACTTC.

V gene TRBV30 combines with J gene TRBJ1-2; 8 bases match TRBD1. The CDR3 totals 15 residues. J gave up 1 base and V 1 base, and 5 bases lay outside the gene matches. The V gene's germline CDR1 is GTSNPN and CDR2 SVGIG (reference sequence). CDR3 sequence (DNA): TGTGCCTGGAGTGGCGGGGACAGGAATAACTATGGCTACACCTTC. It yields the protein CAWSGGDRNNYGYTF.

The CDR3: CASSLALIGEVAGDRNEQFF. The DNA of the CDR3 is TGTGCCAGCAGCTTAGCCCTGATCGGTGAGGTAGCGGGGGACCGCAATGAGCAGTTCTTC. The rearrangement uses TRBV7-8 and TRBJ2-1; 9 bases match TRBD2. The CDR3 is made up of 20 amino acids. With V trimmed by 0 bases and J by 6 bases, 18 bases remained unmatched. CDR1 and CDR2 from the germline V gene are SGHVS and FQNEAQ.

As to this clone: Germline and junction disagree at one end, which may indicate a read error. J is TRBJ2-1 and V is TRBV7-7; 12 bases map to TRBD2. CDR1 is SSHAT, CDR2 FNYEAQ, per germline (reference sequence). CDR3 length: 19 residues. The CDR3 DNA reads TGTGCTAGCAGCTTAGCGCCTAGCGGGGGGGCCGTTGCCTACAATGAGCAGTTCTTC. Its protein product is CASSLAPSGGAVAYNEQFF.

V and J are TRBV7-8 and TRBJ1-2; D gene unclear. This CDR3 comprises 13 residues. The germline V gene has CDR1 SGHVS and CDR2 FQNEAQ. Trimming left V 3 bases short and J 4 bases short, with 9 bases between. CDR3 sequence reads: CASSFAGLYGYTF. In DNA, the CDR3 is TGTGCCAGCAGCTTTGCAGGCCTCTATGGCTACACCTTC.

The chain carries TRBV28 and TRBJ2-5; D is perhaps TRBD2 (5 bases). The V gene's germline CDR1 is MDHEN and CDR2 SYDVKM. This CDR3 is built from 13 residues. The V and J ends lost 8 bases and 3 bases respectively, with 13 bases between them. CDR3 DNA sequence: TGTGCCAGCTCGAACTCGCGGGAAGAGACCCAGTACTTC. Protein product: CASSNSREETQYF.

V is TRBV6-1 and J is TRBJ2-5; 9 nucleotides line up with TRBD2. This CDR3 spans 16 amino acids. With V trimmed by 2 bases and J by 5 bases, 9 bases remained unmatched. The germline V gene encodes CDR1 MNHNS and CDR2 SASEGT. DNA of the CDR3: TGTGCCAGCAGTGAATTCGGCGGGGGGGAATTTGAGACCCAGTACTTC. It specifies CASSEFGGGEFETQYF.

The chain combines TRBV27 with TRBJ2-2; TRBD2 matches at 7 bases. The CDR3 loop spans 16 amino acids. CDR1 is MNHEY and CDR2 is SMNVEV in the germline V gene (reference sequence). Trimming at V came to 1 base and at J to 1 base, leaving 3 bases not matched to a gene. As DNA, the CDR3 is TGTGCCAGCAGTTTATATCGGGGGGTGAACACCGGGGAGCTGTTTTTT. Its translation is CASSLYRGVNTGELFF.

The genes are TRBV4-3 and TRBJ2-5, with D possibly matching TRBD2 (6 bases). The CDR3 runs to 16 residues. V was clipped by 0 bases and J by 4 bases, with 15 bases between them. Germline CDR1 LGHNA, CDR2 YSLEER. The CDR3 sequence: CASSQDVSGVRETQYF. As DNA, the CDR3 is TGCGCCAGCAGCCAAGACGTCTCGGGGGTCAGAGAGACCCAGTACTTC.

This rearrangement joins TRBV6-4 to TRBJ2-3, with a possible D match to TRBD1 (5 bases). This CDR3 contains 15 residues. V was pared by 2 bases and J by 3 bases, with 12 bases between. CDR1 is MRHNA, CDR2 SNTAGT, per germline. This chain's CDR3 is CASSDAQGGTDTQYF. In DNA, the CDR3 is TGTGCCAGCAGTGACGCCCAGGGTGGAACAGATACGCAGTATTTT.

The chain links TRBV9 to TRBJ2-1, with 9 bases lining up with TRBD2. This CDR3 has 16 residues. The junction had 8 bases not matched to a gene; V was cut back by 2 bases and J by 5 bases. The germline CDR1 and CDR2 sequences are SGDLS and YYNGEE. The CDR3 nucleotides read TGTGCCAGCAGCGTGGGGGCTAGCGGGGAACACAATGAGCAGTTCTTC. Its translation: CASSVGASGEHNEQFF.

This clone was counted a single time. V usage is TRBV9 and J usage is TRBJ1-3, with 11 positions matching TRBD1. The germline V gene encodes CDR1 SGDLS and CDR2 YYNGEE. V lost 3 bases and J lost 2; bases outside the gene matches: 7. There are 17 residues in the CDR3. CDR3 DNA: TGTGCCAGCAGCGAGTACGGACAGGGGGCCACTGGAAACACCATATATTTT. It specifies CASSEYGQGATGNTIYF.

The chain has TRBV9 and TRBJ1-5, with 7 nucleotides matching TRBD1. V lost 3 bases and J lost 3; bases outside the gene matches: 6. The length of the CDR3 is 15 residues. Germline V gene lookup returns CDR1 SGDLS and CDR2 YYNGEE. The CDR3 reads CASSGGTELNQPQHF. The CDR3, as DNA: TGTGCCAGCAGCGGGGGGACAGAACTCAATCAGCCCCAGCATTTT.